These 3 T cell receptor beta chains came from one sample sequenced in a study of radiation and T cells in renal cell carcinoma. The repertoire was sequenced with immunoSEQ multiplex PCR; TCRdb's copy has only in-frame clones and lacks some. The sample records around 100,000 clones, 65% to 90% being singletons. Time point reported: blood 4 weeks post-SBRT, at nephrectomy. Treatment indicated: 15 Gy SBRT to primary tumor, nephrectomy 4 weeks later. This sample comprised blood, obtained from a patient whose treatment included radiotherapy and nephrectomy. These receptors all come from a man aged 55 to 70 with renal cell carcinoma.

This clone came up a few times. The V call is TRBV4-2, the J call TRBJ2-3; 9 nucleotides agree with TRBD2. The germline V gene encodes CDR1 LGHNA and CDR2 YNFKEQ. The CDR3 loop spans 18 amino acids. The J segment lost 0 bases and the V segment lost 4 bases, leaving 11 bases of the junction unmatched. The CDR3 here is CASSPLGTSISSTDTQYF. The CDR3 coding sequence is TGTGCCAGCAGCCCCCTCGGGACTAGCATATCTAGCACAGATACGCAGTATTTT.

V and J are TRBV4-2 and TRBJ1-4; D not certain. From germline, CDR1 is LGHNA and CDR2 YNFKEQ. V lost 4 bases and J 6 bases, leaving 12 bases between the germline ends. The CDR3 covers 14 residues. The CDR3 is CASSPGGGDEKLFF. CDR3 bases: TGTGCCAGCAGCCCCGGCGGAGGAGATGAAAAACTGTTTTTT.

In this sample, this clone turned up a few times. The V gene is TRBV4-1, the J gene TRBJ1-4, with no clear D. Trimming stripped 2 bases from V and 10 bases from J, with 8 bases between. Germline CDR1 is MGHRA and CDR2 is YSYEKL. The CDR3 has 12 residues. The CDR3 DNA is TGCGCCAGCAGCCAATCGGTAGGAAAACTGTTTTTT. Residues: CASSQSVGKLFF.